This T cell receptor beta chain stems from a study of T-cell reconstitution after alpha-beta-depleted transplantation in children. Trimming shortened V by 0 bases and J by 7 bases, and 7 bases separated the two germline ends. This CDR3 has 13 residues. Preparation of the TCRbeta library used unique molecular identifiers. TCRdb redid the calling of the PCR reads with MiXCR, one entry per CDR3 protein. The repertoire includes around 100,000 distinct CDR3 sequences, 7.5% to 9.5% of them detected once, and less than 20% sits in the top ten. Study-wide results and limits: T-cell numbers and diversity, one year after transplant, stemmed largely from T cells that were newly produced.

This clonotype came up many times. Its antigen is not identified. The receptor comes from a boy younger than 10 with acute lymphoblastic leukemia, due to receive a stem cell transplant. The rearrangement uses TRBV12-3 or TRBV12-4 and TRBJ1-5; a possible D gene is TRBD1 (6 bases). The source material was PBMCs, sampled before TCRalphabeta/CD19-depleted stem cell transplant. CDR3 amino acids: CASSLAGGQPQHF. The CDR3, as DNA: TGTGCCAGCAGTTTAGCAGGGGGACAGCCCCAGCATTTT.